The source of this TCR beta chain is a study of neurological immune-mediated disorders. This clonotype was recorded at least ten times. Its antigen is unknown. Whole-study findings and limits: For the multiple sclerosis repertoire cluster, no association with any clinical or MRI feature was found.

The cDNA came from 5'RACE, which used 10-nucleotide random UMIs. From 15-18 subjects, each sequencing run yielded over 180 million TCR-beta sequences. TCRdb independently ran MiXCR on the 5' RACE reads; one entry per CDR3 protein. The table includes about 41,000 distinct CDR3 sequences, about 2.3% detected once. Germline V gene lookup returns CDR1 SGHNT and CDR2 YENEEA. The CDR3 consists of 16 residues. V dropped 3 bases and J dropped 7; count of bases not matched to a gene: 12. The origin of this receptor is a man between 25 and 39 years old with multiple sclerosis. What was sequenced was PBMCs. The chain employs TRBV11-3 and TRBJ2-1, with 7 bases aligning to TRBD2. The CDR3 nucleotides read TGTGCCAGCAGCTTTAGTTACGGGACTACGCTTAATGAGCAGTTCTTC. Encoded protein: CASSFSYGTTLNEQFF.